What follows are 7 T cell receptor beta chains derived from one specimen sequenced in a study of PD-1 blockade in classical Hodgkin lymphoma. Time point noted: cycle 4 day 1 (C4D1), after less than 7 weeks of nivolumab. All patients experienced relapse after autologous stem cell transplantation, and brentuximab vedotin exposure was variable. Clones were read by immunoSEQ multiplex PCR, and TCRdb kept only the in-frame ones, dropping some. The sample lists some 90,000 clones, 75% to 85% seen once, with about 18% in the top ten. Here the sequenced sample was peripheral blood mononuclear cells (PBMCs), taken before the fourth cycle of nivolumab. The receptors shown here come from a human donor with classical Hodgkin lymphoma.

The chain has TRBV9 and TRBJ1-1; D is uncertain. Germline CDR1 SGDLS, CDR2 YYNGEE. The CDR3 length is 14 residues. The V gene lost 5 bases and the J gene lost 0 bases, with 11 bases spanning the gap. CDR3 sequence reads: CASRPGLMNTEAFF. The CDR3, as DNA: TGTGCCAGCAGACCAGGATTAATGAACACTGAAGCTTTCTTT.

The chain couples TRBV27 to TRBJ2-6; the D is unclear. Germline V gives CDR1 MNHEY, CDR2 SMNVEV (reference sequence). Trimming removed 5 bases from V and 4 bases from J, with 9 bases in between. The CDR3 sequence is 14 residues long. In nucleotides, the CDR3 is TGTGCCAGCAGTCCCCTTGCCGGGGCCAACGTCCTGACTTTC. Its translation is CASSPLAGANVLTF.

This rearrangement joins TRBV10-3 to TRBJ2-2, with D hard to call. CDR3 length equals 13 residues. Germline CDR1 is ENHRY and CDR2 is SYGVKD. Deletions cut 4 bases from V and 2 bases from J, with 5 bases between. The CDR3 spells CAISGDNTGELFF. Written as DNA, the CDR3 is TGTGCCATCAGTGGCGATAACACCGGGGAGCTGTTTTTT.

This clone is a singleton in its sample. V gene TRBV5-4 combines with J gene TRBJ2-2; maybe TRBD2 (6 bases). Per the germline V gene, CDR1 is SGHNT and CDR2 is YYREEE (reference sequence). CDR3 length: 17 amino acids. Deletions cut 5 bases from V and 5 bases from J, with 22 bases between. The CDR3: CASSLDPLSGATGELFF. The CDR3 nucleotides are TGTGCCAGCAGTCTCGATCCCCTTAGCGGTGCGACCGGGGAGCTGTTTTTT.

This clone was observed once. The V gene is TRBV4-2, the J gene TRBJ2-1; TRBD1 matches 10 bases. V shed 0 bases, J shed 2 bases, and the junction held 4 bases outside the gene matches. This CDR3 is built from 17 residues. CDR1 is LGHNA and CDR2 is YNFKEQ in the germline V gene. The CDR3 loop reads CASSQEYGTGAYNEQFF. Written as DNA, the CDR3 is TGTGCCAGCAGCCAAGAGTATGGGACAGGGGCCTACAATGAGCAGTTCTTC.

The V gene is TRBV5-1, the J gene TRBJ2-7; unclear D gene. CDR3 length equals 14 residues. Trimming removed 3 bases from V and 5 bases from J, with 15 bases in between. The V gene's germline CDR1 is SGHRS and CDR2 YFSETQ. The DNA of the CDR3 is TGCGCCAGCAGCTCCGATGGCGCGAGGAACGAGCAGTACTTC. Residues: CASSSDGARNEQYF.

The chain recombines TRBV9 with TRBJ2-5, with 16 positions matching TRBD2. The germline V gene has CDR1 SGDLS and CDR2 YYNGEE. The CDR3 loop spans 17 amino acids. Losses at the gene ends were 3 bases for V and 5 bases for J; bases not matched to a gene: 7. CDR3 nucleotide sequence: TGTGCCAGCAGCGCTGGGGGACTAGCGGGAGGGCAGGAGACCCAGTACTTC. This sequence encodes CASSAGGLAGGQETQYF.